This T cell receptor (beta chain) was documented in a study of blood T cell repertoires in COVID-19. Study summary: Samples representing acute and convalescent COVID-19 were sourced from the United States, Italy and Spain.

Original methodology: Using reference gene primer amplification, nucleated cell counts were estimated. Produced via immunoSEQ multiplex PCR; TCRdb's table is partial and in-frame only. V and J calls and clone size are as listed in that table; D and trimming were resolved from the DNA. In the table there are 130,000 or so clones, 80% to 90% of which are singletons. The CDR3 loop spans 15 amino acids. V was clipped by 3 bases and J by 4 bases, with 13 bases between them. Germline V lookup: CDR1 SEHNR, CDR2 FQNEAQ (reference sequence). Sequenced: PBMCs or T cells enriched from blood (not recorded which). The receptor was derived from a man aged 35 to 55 with acute COVID-19. The chain joins TRBV7-9 to TRBJ1-5, with D hard to call. This CDR3 reads CASSLDGDWNQPQHF. As DNA, the CDR3 is TGTGCCAGCAGCTTGGACGGGGATTGGAATCAGCCCCAGCATTTT.